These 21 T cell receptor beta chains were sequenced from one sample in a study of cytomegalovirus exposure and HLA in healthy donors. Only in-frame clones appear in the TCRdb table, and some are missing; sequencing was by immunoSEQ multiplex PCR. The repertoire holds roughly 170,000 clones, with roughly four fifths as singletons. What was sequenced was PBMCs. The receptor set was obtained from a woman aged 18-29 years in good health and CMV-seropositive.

The CDR3 region has the DNA TGTGCCACTCACGGGGCAGGGGGCTATGGCTACACCTTC. Protein product: CATHGAGGYGYTF. The V and J genes are TRBV25-1 and TRBJ1-2; 7 nucleotides agree with TRBD1. With V trimmed by 10 bases and J by 4 bases, 9 bases remained unmatched. Looked up from germline, CDR1 is MGHDK and CDR2 is SYGVNS. The CDR3 runs to 13 residues.

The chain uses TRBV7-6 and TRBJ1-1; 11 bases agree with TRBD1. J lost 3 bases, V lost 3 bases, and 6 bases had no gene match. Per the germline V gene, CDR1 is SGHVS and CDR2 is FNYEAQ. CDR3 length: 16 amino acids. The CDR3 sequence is CASSFGQGAQDTEAFF. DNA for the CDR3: TGTGCCAGCAGCTTCGGACAGGGGGCGCAGGACACTGAAGCTTTCTTT.

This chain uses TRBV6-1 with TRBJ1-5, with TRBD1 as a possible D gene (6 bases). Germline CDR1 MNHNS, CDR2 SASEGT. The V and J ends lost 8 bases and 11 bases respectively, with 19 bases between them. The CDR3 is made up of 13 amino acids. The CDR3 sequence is CASSGQPQEAQHF. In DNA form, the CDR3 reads TGTGCCAGCTCAGGACAGCCCCAAGAGGCCCAGCATTTT.

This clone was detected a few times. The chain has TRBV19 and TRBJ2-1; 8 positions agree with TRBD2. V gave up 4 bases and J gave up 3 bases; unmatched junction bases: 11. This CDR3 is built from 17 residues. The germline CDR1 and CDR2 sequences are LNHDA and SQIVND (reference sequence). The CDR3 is CASSSLSGGSFYNEQFF. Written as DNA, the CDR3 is TGTGCCAGTAGTAGTCTATCGGGGGGGTCTTTCTACAATGAGCAGTTCTTC.

The CDR3 bases are TGTGCCAGTAATTTCAGAGGCGGCTACACCTTC. It specifies CASNFRGGYTF. The chain is built from TRBV19 and TRBJ1-2, with unresolved D. Per germline, CDR1 LNHDA and CDR2 SQIVND (reference sequence). V lost 7 bases to trimming and J lost 8 bases, with 11 bases between them. The CDR3 covers 11 residues.

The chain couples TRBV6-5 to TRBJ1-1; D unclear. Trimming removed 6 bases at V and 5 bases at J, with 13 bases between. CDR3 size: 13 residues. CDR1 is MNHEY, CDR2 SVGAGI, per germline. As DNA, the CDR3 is TGTGCCAGCAGACCCAGAACGGGGACTGAAGCTTTCTTT. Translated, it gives CASRPRTGTEAFF.

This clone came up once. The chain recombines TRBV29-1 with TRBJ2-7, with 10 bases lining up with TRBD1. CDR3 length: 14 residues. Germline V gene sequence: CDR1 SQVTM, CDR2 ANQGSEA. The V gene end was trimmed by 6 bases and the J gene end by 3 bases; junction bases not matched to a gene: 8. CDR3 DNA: TGCAGCGTAACCGGGACAGGGGCCATCTACGAGCAGTACTTC. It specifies CSVTGTGAIYEQYF.

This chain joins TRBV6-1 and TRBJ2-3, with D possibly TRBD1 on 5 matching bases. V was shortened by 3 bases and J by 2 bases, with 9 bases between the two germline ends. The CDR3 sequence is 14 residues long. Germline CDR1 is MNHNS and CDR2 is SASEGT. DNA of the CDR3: TGTGCCAGCAGTGAGGCAGGGCACACAGATACGCAGTATTTT. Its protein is CASSEAGHTDTQYF.

The CDR3 is CASSSVRLTPGYNEQFF. The CDR3 DNA reads TGTGCCAGCAGCTCCGTCCGACTCACCCCCGGATACAATGAGCAGTTCTTC. This chain links TRBV11-2 with TRBJ2-1; D not certain. The CDR3 spans 17 residues. Germline CDR1 reads SGHAT; CDR2 reads FQNNGV. Trimming cost V 4 bases and J 4 bases, with 20 bases left between them.

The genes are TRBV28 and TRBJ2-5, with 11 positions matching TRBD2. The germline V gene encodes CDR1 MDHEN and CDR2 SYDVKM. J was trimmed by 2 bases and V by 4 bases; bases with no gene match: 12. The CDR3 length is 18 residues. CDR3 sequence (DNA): TGTGCCAGCAGTTCGGCCTCCGATACTAGCGGGGGACAAGAGACCCAGTACTTC. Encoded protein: CASSSASDTSGGQETQYF. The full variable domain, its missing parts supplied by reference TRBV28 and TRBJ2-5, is DVKVTQSSRYLVKRTGEKVFLECVQDMDHENMFWYRQDPGLGLRLIYFSYDVKMKEKGDIPEGYSVSREKKERFSLILESASTNQTSMYLCASSSASDTSGGQETQYFGPGTRLLVL.

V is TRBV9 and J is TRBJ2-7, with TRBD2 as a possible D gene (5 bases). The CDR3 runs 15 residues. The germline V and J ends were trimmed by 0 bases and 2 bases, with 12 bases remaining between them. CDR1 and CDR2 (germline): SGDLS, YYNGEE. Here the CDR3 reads CASSVAGLPTYEQYF. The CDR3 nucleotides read TGTGCCAGCAGCGTAGCGGGATTACCAACCTACGAGCAGTACTTC.

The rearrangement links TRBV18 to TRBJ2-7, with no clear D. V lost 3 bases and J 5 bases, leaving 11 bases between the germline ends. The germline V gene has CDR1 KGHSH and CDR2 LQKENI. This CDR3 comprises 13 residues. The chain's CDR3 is CASSPPSPNEQYF. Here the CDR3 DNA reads TGTGCCAGCTCACCGCCCAGTCCCAACGAGCAGTACTTC.

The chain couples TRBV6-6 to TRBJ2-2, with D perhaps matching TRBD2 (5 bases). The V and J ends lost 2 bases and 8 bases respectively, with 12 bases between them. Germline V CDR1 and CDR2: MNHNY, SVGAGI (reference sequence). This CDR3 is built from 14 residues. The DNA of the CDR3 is TGTGCCAGCAGTTACCCACAACCGGGAGGGGAGCTGTTTTTT. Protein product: CASSYPQPGGELFF.

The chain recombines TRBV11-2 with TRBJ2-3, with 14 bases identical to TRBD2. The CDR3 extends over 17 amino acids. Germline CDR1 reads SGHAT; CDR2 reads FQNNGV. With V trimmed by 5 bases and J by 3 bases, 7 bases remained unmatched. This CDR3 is CASSPAGTSGGTDTQYF. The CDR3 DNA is TGTGCCAGCAGCCCCGCCGGGACTAGCGGGGGAACAGATACGCAGTATTTT.

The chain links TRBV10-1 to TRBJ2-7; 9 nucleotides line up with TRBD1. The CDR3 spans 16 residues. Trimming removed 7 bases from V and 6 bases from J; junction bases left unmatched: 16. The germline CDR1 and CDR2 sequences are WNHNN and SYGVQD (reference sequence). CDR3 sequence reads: CASTSGSRDRVTEQYF. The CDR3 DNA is TGCGCCAGCACCTCCGGGTCCCGGGACAGGGTGACCGAGCAGTACTTC.

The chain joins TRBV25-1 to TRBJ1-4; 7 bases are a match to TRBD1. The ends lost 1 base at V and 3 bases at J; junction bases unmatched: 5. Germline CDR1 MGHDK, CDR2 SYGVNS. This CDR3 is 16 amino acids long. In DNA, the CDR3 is TGTGCCAGCAGTGAATGTCCCGGGACAGCTAATGAAAAACTGTTTTTT. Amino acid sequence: CASSECPGTANEKLFF.

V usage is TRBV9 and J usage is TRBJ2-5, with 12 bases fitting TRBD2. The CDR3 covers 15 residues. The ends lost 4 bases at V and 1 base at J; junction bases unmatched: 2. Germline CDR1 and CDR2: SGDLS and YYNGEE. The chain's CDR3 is CASSPSGGVQETQYF. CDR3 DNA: TGTGCCAGCAGCCCTAGCGGGGGGGTCCAAGAGACCCAGTACTTC.

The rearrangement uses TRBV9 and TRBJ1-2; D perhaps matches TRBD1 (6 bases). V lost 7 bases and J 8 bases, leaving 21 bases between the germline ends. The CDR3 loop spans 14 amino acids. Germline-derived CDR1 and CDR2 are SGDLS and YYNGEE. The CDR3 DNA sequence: TGTGCCAGCTCACAAAACACGGGACATTCGGGCTACACCTTC. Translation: CASSQNTGHSGYTF.

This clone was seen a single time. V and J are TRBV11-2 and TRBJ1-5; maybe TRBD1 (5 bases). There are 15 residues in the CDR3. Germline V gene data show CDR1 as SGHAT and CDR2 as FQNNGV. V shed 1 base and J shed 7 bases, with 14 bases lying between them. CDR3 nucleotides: TGTGCCAGCAGCTTAGTTGTAGGGGTAGGCCAGCCCCAGCATTTT. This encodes CASSLVVGVGQPQHF.

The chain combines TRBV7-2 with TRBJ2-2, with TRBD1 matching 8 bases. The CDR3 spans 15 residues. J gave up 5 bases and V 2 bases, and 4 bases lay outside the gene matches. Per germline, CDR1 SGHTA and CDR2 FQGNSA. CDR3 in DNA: TGTGCCAGCAGCTTAAGACAGGGGTGGACCGGGGAGCTGTTTTTT. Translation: CASSLRQGWTGELFF.

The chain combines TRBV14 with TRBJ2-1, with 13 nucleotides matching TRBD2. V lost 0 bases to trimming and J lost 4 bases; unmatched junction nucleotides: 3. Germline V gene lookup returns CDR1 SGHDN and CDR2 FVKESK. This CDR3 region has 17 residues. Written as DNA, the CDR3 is TGTGCCAGCAGCCAAGATCCGGGACTAGCGGGGTACAATGAGCAGTTCTTC. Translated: CASSQDPGLAGYNEQFF.